The clone carrying this T cell receptor beta chain was seen only once. As to treatment: preoperative locoregional IRX-2 cytokine immunotherapy. CDR3 length: 13 residues. V gave up 1 base and J gave up 6 bases; unmatched junction bases: 2. Germline CDR1 KGHSH, CDR2 LQKENI. Assay: immunoSEQ multiplex PCR; the TCRdb copy retains only in-frame clones and omits some. Of about 19,000 clones listed, around 81% are singletons. This record belongs to a study of preoperative IRX-2 immunotherapy in early breast cancer. The chain is built from TRBV18 and TRBJ1-2; 7 positions agree with TRBD1. The sequenced sample was lymph node tissue, obtained after IRX-2 immunotherapy. The receptor comes from a human donor with breast cancer. The CDR3 DNA is TGTGCCAGCTCACCACGCGACAGGGATGGCTACACCTTC. Translating gives CASSPRDRDGYTF.